This TCR beta chain came from a study of blood T cell repertoires in COVID-19. As originally analysed: Amplifying reference gene primers gave estimates of nucleated cell counts. The method was immunoSEQ multiplex PCR; TCRdb's version includes in-frame clones alone and lacks a portion of them. V and J calls and clone size are given by that table; D and trimming were obtained from the DNA. Here the sample spans about 320,000 clones, roughly 83% being singletons. Worth noting for this clone: The junction departs from germline at one end; a sequencing error may be responsible.

The CDR3 is made up of 13 amino acids. Germline V CDR1 and CDR2: SGDLS, YYNGEE. The chain couples TRBV9 to TRBJ1-3; no clear D. Material: peripheral blood. The TCR sequence derives from a woman in her forties or fifties with acute or convalescent COVID-19. This CDR3 is CASSVEEGSTIYF. CDR3 coding DNA: TGTGCCAGCAGCGTAGAGGAGGGAAGCACCATATATTTT.